This T cell receptor (beta chain) derives from a study of CXCR3-negative and CXCR3-positive naive CD8 T cells. Cells classed as naive CD8+ T cells were CD45RO-CCR7+CD27+CD95-. 5' RACE that incorporated UMI labels was used to prepare the TRB cDNA libraries. No DNA is given; TCRdb re-called the 5' RACE reads and lists each CDR3 protein once. The data show 120,000 to 150,000 distinct CDR3 sequences, and the top ten clones hold around 0.3%. As concerns this clonotype: Antigen specificity is unknown.

Findings of the study overall: Most assays used freshly isolated PBMCs, as cryopreservation partially reduced CXCR3. For CXCR3-positive naive cells, TRB CDR3s were more hydrophobic than those of CXCR3-negative naive cells. Memory, not naive, CXCR3-negative and CXCR3-positive cells differed in TRBV-TRBJ usage. Whereas both naive subsets had comparably high diversity, memory CD8+ cells had much lower diversity.

This CDR3 spans 15 amino acids. CDR1 is SGHRS, CDR2 YFSETQ, per germline. The chain carries TRBV5-1 and TRBJ2-7; TCRdb's assignment of TRBD1 cannot be checked, as there is no DNA. Material: naive CXCR3+ CD8+ T cells from blood. Noted subset: CD45RO-CCR7+CD27+CD95- naive CD8+ T cells expressing CXCR3 (TNR3+). This TCR derives from a human donor in good health. Some clones in this sample may be carry-over from other donors' samples. The CDR3 is CASSWRTAPDYEQYF.